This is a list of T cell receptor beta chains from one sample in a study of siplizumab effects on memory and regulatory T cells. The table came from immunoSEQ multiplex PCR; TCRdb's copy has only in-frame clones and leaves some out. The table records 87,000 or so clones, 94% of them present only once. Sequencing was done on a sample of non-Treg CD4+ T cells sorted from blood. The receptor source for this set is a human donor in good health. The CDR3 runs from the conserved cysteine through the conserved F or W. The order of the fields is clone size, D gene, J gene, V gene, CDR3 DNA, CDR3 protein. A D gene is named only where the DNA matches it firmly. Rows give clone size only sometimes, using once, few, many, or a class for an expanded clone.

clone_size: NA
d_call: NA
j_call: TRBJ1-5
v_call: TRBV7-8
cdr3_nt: TGTGCCAGCAGCTTAAGCGGGGGTGGGGGGGCAAATCAGCCCCAGCATTTT
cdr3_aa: CASSLSGGGGANQPQHF

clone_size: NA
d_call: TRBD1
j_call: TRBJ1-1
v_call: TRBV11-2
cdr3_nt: TGTGCCAGCAGCTTGGGACAGAAGAACACTGAAGCTTTCTTT
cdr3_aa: CASSLGQKNTEAFF

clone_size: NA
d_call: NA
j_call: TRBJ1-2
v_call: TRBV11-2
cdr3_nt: TGTGCCAGCAGCACCGTACAGGGCAGTGGTGGCTACACCTTC
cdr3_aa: CASSTVQGSGGYTF

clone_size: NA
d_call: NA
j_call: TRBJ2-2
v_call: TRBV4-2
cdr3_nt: TGTGCCAGCACCCAGGGGAGGGAAACCGGGGAGCTGTTTTTT
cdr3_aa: CASTQGRETGELFF

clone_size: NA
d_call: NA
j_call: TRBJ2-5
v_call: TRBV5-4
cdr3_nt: TGTGCCAGCAGCTTGGGGACAGAAGAGACCCAGTACTTC
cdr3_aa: CASSLGTEETQYF

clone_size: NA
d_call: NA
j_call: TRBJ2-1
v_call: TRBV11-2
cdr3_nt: TGTGCCAGCAGCTTAAGGGGGGACAGTTCCTACAATGAGCAGTTCTTC
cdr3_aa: CASSLRGDSSYNEQFF

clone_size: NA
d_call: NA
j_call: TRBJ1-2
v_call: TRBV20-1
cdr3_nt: TGCAGTAAGGACACAGGCTATGGCTACACCTTC
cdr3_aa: CSKDTGYGYTF

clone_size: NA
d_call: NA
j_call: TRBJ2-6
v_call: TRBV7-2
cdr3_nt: TGTGCCAGCACCGTACAGGGTTCGATCGGGGCCAACGTCCTGACTTTC
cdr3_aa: CASTVQGSIGANVLTF

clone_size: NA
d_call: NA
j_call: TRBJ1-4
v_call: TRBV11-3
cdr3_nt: TGTGCCAGCAGCTTAGTGGGTTCCACTAATGAAAAACTGTTTTTT
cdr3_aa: CASSLVGSTNEKLFF

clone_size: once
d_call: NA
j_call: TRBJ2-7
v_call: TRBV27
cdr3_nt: TGTGCCAGCAGTTTACTCGACAGCTCCTACGAGCAGTACTTC
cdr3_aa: CASSLLDSSYEQYF

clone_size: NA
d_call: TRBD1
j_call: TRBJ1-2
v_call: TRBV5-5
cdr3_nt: TGTGCCAGCAGCCCTGACAGGGGGATATATGGCTACACCTTC
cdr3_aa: CASSPDRGIYGYTF